The rows below give T cell receptor beta chains drawn from one sample of a study of response to subunit inactivated influenza vaccine. TCRdb recomputed calls from the RT-PCR reads with MiXCR, one row per CDR3 protein. The sample has about 520,000 distinct CDR3 sequences, 7.2% seen once. This sample comprised PBMCs from blood, obtained around 25 months after vaccination. These receptors were collected from a man between 50 and 69 years old who received an inactivated influenza vaccine. The CDR3 runs from the conserved cysteine through the conserved F or W. Fields, in order: V gene, J gene, clone size, D gene, CDR3 DNA, CDR3 protein. D genes are given only for firm matches. Size is omitted from some rows. Given values are once, few, many or a class for expanded clones.

V gene: TRBV20-1; J gene: TRBJ1-5; clone size: many; D gene: .; CDR3 DNA: TGCAGTGCTAGTCCGGGGAGCAATCAGCCCCAGCATTTT; CDR3 protein: CSASPGSNQPQHF
V gene: TRBV7-8; J gene: TRBJ2-2; clone size: .; D gene: .; CDR3 DNA: TGTGCCAGCAGGACAACGAACACCGGGGAGCTGTTTTTT; CDR3 protein: CASRTTNTGELFF
V gene: TRBV2; J gene: TRBJ2-5; clone size: many; D gene: TRBD1; CDR3 DNA: TGTGCCAGCAGTTTGGGACAGAGCCCAGGAGAGACCCAGTACTTC; CDR3 protein: CASSLGQSPGETQYF
V gene: TRBV27; J gene: TRBJ2-5; clone size: few; D gene: .; CDR3 DNA: TGTGCCAGCAGTTTATTTGGAGGGGGAGGGCTGAGTCAAGAGACCCAGTACTTC; CDR3 protein: CASSLFGGGGLSQETQYF
V gene: TRBV29-1; J gene: TRBJ2-5; clone size: many; D gene: TRBD1; CDR3 DNA: TGCAGTGTCCGACAGGGGGTTGAGACCCAGTACTTC; CDR3 protein: CSVRQGVETQYF
V gene: TRBV11-1; J gene: TRBJ1-6; clone size: .; D gene: TRBD1; CDR3 DNA: TGTGCCAGCAGCTCCGGGGACAGAGGGACTTCACCCCTCCACTTT; CDR3 protein: CASSSGDRGTSPLHF
V gene: TRBV7-9; J gene: TRBJ1-2; clone size: many; D gene: .; CDR3 DNA: TGTGCCAGCAGCGCCGACGGGACCCCACAAGGCTACACCTTC; CDR3 protein: CASSADGTPQGYTF
V gene: TRBV5-1; J gene: TRBJ2-3; clone size: .; D gene: .; CDR3 DNA: TGCGCCAGCAGCCCCGACTCAAACACAGATACGCAGTATTTT; CDR3 protein: CASSPDSNTDTQYF
V gene: TRBV3-1; J gene: TRBJ2-7; clone size: .; D gene: TRBD1; CDR3 DNA: TGTGCCGGCAGCCGAATTGGACAGGTCCAAGGCGAGCAGTACTTC; CDR3 protein: CAGSRIGQVQGEQYF
V gene: TRBV18; J gene: TRBJ1-1; clone size: .; D gene: .; CDR3 DNA: TGTGCCAGCTCACCTCCGAACAGGTTCCGTTACACTGAAGCTTTCTTT; CDR3 protein: CASSPPNRFRYTEAFF
V gene: TRBV12-3/TRBV12-4; J gene: TRBJ2-5; clone size: many; D gene: .; CDR3 DNA: TGTGCCAGCAGTTTCGGTGTGGGCTTCGGGGAGACCCAGTACTTC; CDR3 protein: CASSFGVGFGETQYF
V gene: TRBV12-3/TRBV12-4; J gene: TRBJ2-2; clone size: .; D gene: .; CDR3 DNA: TGTGCCACCCAAAGTATGGGGGAGAACACCGGGGAGCTGTTTTTT; CDR3 protein: CATQSMGENTGELFF
V gene: TRBV7-2; J gene: TRBJ1-2; clone size: .; D gene: .; CDR3 DNA: TGTGCCAGCAGCTTAACGGGGGGCGGCTATGGCTACACCTTC; CDR3 protein: CASSLTGGGYGYTF
V gene: TRBV7-3; J gene: TRBJ2-5; clone size: .; D gene: .; CDR3 DNA: TGTGCCAGCAGCTTAGCGGGGATCGGAGAGACCCAGTACTTC; CDR3 protein: CASSLAGIGETQYF
V gene: TRBV5-1; J gene: TRBJ1-4; clone size: .; D gene: .; CDR3 DNA: TGCGCCAGCAGCTTTGGAGCCCCGGTTGCAACTAATGAAAAACTGTTTTTT; CDR3 protein: CASSFGAPVATNEKLFF
V gene: TRBV5-1; J gene: TRBJ2-3; clone size: .; D gene: TRBD2; CDR3 DNA: TGCGCCAGCAGCACGGGACTAGCGGGGTCAACAGATACGCAGTATTTT; CDR3 protein: CASSTGLAGSTDTQYF
V gene: TRBV5-1; J gene: TRBJ2-1; clone size: .; D gene: .; CDR3 DNA: TGCGCCAGCAGCGTCACAGGTAACTCCTACAATGAGCAGTTCTTC; CDR3 protein: CASSVTGNSYNEQFF
V gene: TRBV3-1; J gene: TRBJ2-7; clone size: many; D gene: TRBD2; CDR3 DNA: TGTGCCAGCAGCCAAGGGACTAGCGGGAGGCCCAGCTCCTACGAGCAGTACTTC; CDR3 protein: CASSQGTSGRPSSYEQYF
V gene: TRBV5-1; J gene: TRBJ2-1; clone size: many; D gene: .; CDR3 DNA: TGCGCCAGCAGCTTGGGACAGAGCTCCTACAATGAGCAGTTCTTC; CDR3 protein: CASSLGQSSYNEQFF
V gene: TRBV6-5; J gene: TRBJ2-2; clone size: .; D gene: .; CDR3 DNA: TGTGCCAGCAGTCATCAAAGTAACACCGGGGAGCTGTTTTTT; CDR3 protein: CASSHQSNTGELFF
V gene: TRBV20-1; J gene: TRBJ2-7; clone size: many; D gene: TRBD1; CDR3 DNA: TGCAGTGCTAGGACAGGGTCCTCCTACGAGCAGTACTTC; CDR3 protein: CSARTGSSYEQYF
V gene: TRBV28; J gene: TRBJ2-1; clone size: few; D gene: .; CDR3 DNA: TGTGCCAGCAGCCCCGGAGGGGCGTTCAATGAGCAGTTCTTC; CDR3 protein: CASSPGGAFNEQFF
V gene: TRBV20-1; J gene: TRBJ2-6; clone size: few; D gene: .; CDR3 DNA: TGCAGTGCTAGAGAGGGGAGCTCTGGGGCCAACGTCCTGACTTTC; CDR3 protein: CSAREGSSGANVLTF
V gene: TRBV30; J gene: TRBJ1-2; clone size: .; D gene: TRBD1; CDR3 DNA: TGTGCCTGGAGTGCCGGGACAGGAAATGGCTACACCTTC; CDR3 protein: CAWSAGTGNGYTF
V gene: TRBV10-3; J gene: TRBJ2-1; clone size: .; D gene: .; CDR3 DNA: TGTGCCATCAGTGGGTACCAGGGGCTCGAGCAGTTCTTC; CDR3 protein: CAISGYQGLEQFF
V gene: TRBV28; J gene: TRBJ2-1; clone size: many; D gene: TRBD2; CDR3 DNA: TGTGCCAGCAGTTCCTCCGGGACTAGCGGGAGCTCCTACAATGAGCAGTTCTTC; CDR3 protein: CASSSSGTSGSSYNEQFF
V gene: TRBV4-1; J gene: TRBJ2-2; clone size: .; D gene: TRBD2; CDR3 DNA: TGCGCCAGCAGCCAAGTACGGGGGGGAAACACCGGGGAGCTGTTTTTT; CDR3 protein: CASSQVRGGNTGELFF
V gene: TRBV29-1; J gene: TRBJ1-1; clone size: few; D gene: .; CDR3 DNA: TGCAGCGTCAAAAGAGGTGGGAACACTGAAGCTTTCTTT; CDR3 protein: CSVKRGGNTEAFF
V gene: TRBV4-2; J gene: TRBJ2-7; clone size: many; D gene: .; CDR3 DNA: TGCGCCAGCAGCCAAGATCGGGGGCCTTACGAGCAGTACTTC; CDR3 protein: CASSQDRGPYEQYF
V gene: TRBV10-3; J gene: TRBJ2-5; clone size: few; D gene: .; CDR3 DNA: TGTGCCAGTGCACAGGGAGTGGGCGAGACCCAGTACTTC; CDR3 protein: CASAQGVGETQYF
V gene: TRBV20-1; J gene: TRBJ2-1; clone size: .; D gene: .; CDR3 DNA: TGCAGTGCTAGAGATGGGGCGGGATCCAATAATGAGCAGTTCTTC; CDR3 protein: CSARDGAGSNNEQFF
V gene: TRBV3-1; J gene: TRBJ1-1; clone size: .; D gene: .; CDR3 DNA: TGTGCCAGCACAGCCGGGGGAAACACTGAAGCTTTCTTT; CDR3 protein: CASTAGGNTEAFF
V gene: TRBV5-1; J gene: TRBJ2-4; clone size: many; D gene: TRBD2; CDR3 DNA: TGCGCCAGCAGCTTGGAACAATCTGGGACTAGCGGGAGTAAAAACATTCAGTACTTC; CDR3 protein: CASSLEQSGTSGSKNIQYF
V gene: TRBV11-2; J gene: TRBJ2-2; clone size: .; D gene: TRBD1; CDR3 DNA: TGTGCCAGCAGCTTAGAAACAGGGGTTTCACTCACCGGGGAGCTGTTTTTT; CDR3 protein: CASSLETGVSLTGELFF
V gene: TRBV6-2/TRBV6-3; J gene: TRBJ1-1; clone size: many; D gene: .; CDR3 DNA: TGTGCCAGCAGTTTACGTACTCCTGGGACGAACACTGAAGCTTTCTTT; CDR3 protein: CASSLRTPGTNTEAFF
V gene: TRBV7-2; J gene: TRBJ1-5; clone size: .; D gene: .; CDR3 DNA: TGTGCCAGCAGCTTAGCGAGGGGAGTCTATAGCAATCAGCCCCAGCATTTT; CDR3 protein: CASSLARGVYSNQPQHF
V gene: TRBV3-1; J gene: TRBJ1-1; clone size: few; D gene: .; CDR3 DNA: TGTGCCAGCAGCCAAGCGATGGGGGACACTGAAGCTTTCTTT; CDR3 protein: CASSQAMGDTEAFF
V gene: TRBV10-3; J gene: TRBJ2-2; clone size: .; D gene: .; CDR3 DNA: TGTGCCATCAGTGAGCACGGCGATAACACCGGGGAGCTGTTTTTT; CDR3 protein: CAISEHGDNTGELFF
V gene: TRBV12-3/TRBV12-4; J gene: TRBJ2-2; clone size: many; D gene: TRBD1; CDR3 DNA: TGTGCCAGCAGTTTAAGCCAGGGGGCCGGGGAGCTGTTTTTT; CDR3 protein: CASSLSQGAGELFF
V gene: TRBV6-2/TRBV6-3; J gene: TRBJ2-2; clone size: many; D gene: TRBD1; CDR3 DNA: TGTGCCAGCAGTCGGGACAGTGGCACCGGGGAGCTGTTTTTT; CDR3 protein: CASSRDSGTGELFF
V gene: TRBV28; J gene: TRBJ2-7; clone size: .; D gene: TRBD2; CDR3 DNA: TGTGCCAGCAGCCCCCTCCGACTAGCGGACTACGAGCAGTACTTC; CDR3 protein: CASSPLRLADYEQYF
V gene: TRBV27; J gene: TRBJ1-2; clone size: few; D gene: .; CDR3 DNA: TGTGCCAGCAGAACCGGGACACACTATGGCTACACCTTC; CDR3 protein: CASRTGTHYGYTF
V gene: TRBV6-2/TRBV6-3; J gene: TRBJ1-5; clone size: .; D gene: TRBD1; CDR3 DNA: TGTGCCAGCAGCCGGGGACAGGGGGATATTGGCAATCAGCCCCAGCATTTT; CDR3 protein: CASSRGQGDIGNQPQHF
V gene: TRBV5-1; J gene: TRBJ1-3; clone size: few; D gene: TRBD1; CDR3 DNA: TGCGCCAGCAGCACCGGGACAGGGGTTGGAAACACCATATATTTT; CDR3 protein: CASSTGTGVGNTIYF
V gene: TRBV11-1; J gene: TRBJ2-7; clone size: .; D gene: TRBD1; CDR3 DNA: TGTGCCAGCAGTCCGGGACAGGGGGTCGCCCACCTCTACGAGCAGTACTTC; CDR3 protein: CASSPGQGVAHLYEQYF
V gene: TRBV4-3; J gene: TRBJ2-6; clone size: few; D gene: .; CDR3 DNA: TGCGCCAGCAGCCAAGAGATGGAGCGGTACGGGGCCAACGTCCTGACTTTC; CDR3 protein: CASSQEMERYGANVLTF
V gene: TRBV12-3/TRBV12-4; J gene: TRBJ1-5; clone size: many; D gene: .; CDR3 DNA: TGTGCCAGCAGTTTAGCAGACGATCAGCCCCAGCATTTT; CDR3 protein: CASSLADDQPQHF
V gene: TRBV15; J gene: TRBJ1-5; clone size: many; D gene: TRBD1; CDR3 DNA: TGTGCCACCAGCAGCCTCGACAGGGTGTCCCAGCCCCAGCATTTT; CDR3 protein: CATSSLDRVSQPQHF
V gene: TRBV11-2; J gene: TRBJ1-6; clone size: .; D gene: TRBD1; CDR3 DNA: TGTGCCAGCAGCTTCGCCAGGGGGCACGGTAATTCACCCCTCCACTTT; CDR3 protein: CASSFARGHGNSPLHF
V gene: TRBV6-5; J gene: TRBJ1-2; clone size: .; D gene: .; CDR3 DNA: TGTGCCAGCAGTTACTTACTGGTCGAGGGAAGTGACCTCTTTGGCTACACCTTC; CDR3 protein: CASSYLLVEGSDLFGYTF
V gene: TRBV7-2; J gene: TRBJ1-5; clone size: many; D gene: .; CDR3 DNA: TGTGCCAGCAGCTTATTCGGGGCCAGCAATCAGCCCCAGCATTTT; CDR3 protein: CASSLFGASNQPQHF
V gene: TRBV11-2; J gene: TRBJ1-2; clone size: .; D gene: TRBD1; CDR3 DNA: TGTGCCAGCAGCCCGCGGCCGGGACAGGGAAGAGGGGACTATGGCTACACCTTC; CDR3 protein: CASSPRPGQGRGDYGYTF
V gene: TRBV5-1; J gene: TRBJ1-4; clone size: few; D gene: TRBD1; CDR3 DNA: TGCGCCAGCAGCTTGACAGGGGCGGATGAAAAACTGTTTTTT; CDR3 protein: CASSLTGADEKLFF
V gene: TRBV28; J gene: TRBJ2-5; clone size: few; D gene: .; CDR3 DNA: TGTGCCAGCAGTTTACCAAGGGTTGAAGAGACCCAGTACTTC; CDR3 protein: CASSLPRVEETQYF
V gene: TRBV25-1; J gene: TRBJ2-7; clone size: many; D gene: .; CDR3 DNA: TGTGCCAGCGGGAAAAACTACGAGCAGTACTTC; CDR3 protein: CASGKNYEQYF
V gene: TRBV7-6; J gene: TRBJ2-3; clone size: many; D gene: .; CDR3 DNA: TGTGCCAGCAGCTTAGATGATCTCGGAAGTACTCCCACAGATACGCAGTATTTT; CDR3 protein: CASSLDDLGSTPTDTQYF
V gene: TRBV20-1; J gene: TRBJ1-2; clone size: .; D gene: .; CDR3 DNA: TGCAGTGCTCCCGTTCGGGCCCGTAGGGGGGACACCTTC; CDR3 protein: CSAPVRARRGDTF
V gene: TRBV7-2; J gene: TRBJ2-6; clone size: many; D gene: .; CDR3 DNA: TGTGCCAGCAGCCGGGGGAACTCTGGGGCCAACGTCCTGACTTTC; CDR3 protein: CASSRGNSGANVLTF
V gene: TRBV9; J gene: TRBJ2-4; clone size: few; D gene: .; CDR3 DNA: TGTGCCAGCAGCCAAAAGGGTGGGGACCGAGCCAAAAACATTCAGTACTTC; CDR3 protein: CASSQKGGDRAKNIQYF
V gene: TRBV6-1; J gene: TRBJ1-5; clone size: few; D gene: .; CDR3 DNA: TGTGCCAGCAGCCCCGTTCAGTTCAATCAGCCCCAGCATTTT; CDR3 protein: CASSPVQFNQPQHF